The clone carrying this T cell receptor (beta chain) was recorded a few times. iRepertoire HTBI primers and Arm-PCR of CDR3 regions built TCR beta libraries. MiXCR, run by TCRdb on the multiplex PCR reads, gives a single entry per CDR3 protein. The sample has 350,000 to 450,000 distinct CDR3 sequences, less than 25% seen once; the top ten hold 20% to 25%. Time point given: persistent/refractory GD, antithyroid drugs over 5 years with positive TRAb. The authors made the TCR library using RNA they extracted from PBMCs. These data come from a study of regulatory T cells in long-lasting Graves disease. The TCR sequence derives from a female donor with Graves disease. Sequenced material: peripheral blood mononuclear cells (PBMCs), taken when the disease was refractory, from a patient treated with antithyroid drugs.

The CDR3 reads CASSEIRGTSAYNEQFF. For the CDR3, the DNA is TGTGCCAGCAGTGAAATACGCGGGACTAGCGCGTACAATGAGCAGTTCTTC. This sequence joins TRBV2 and TRBJ2-1; 10 positions match TRBD2. The V gene's germline CDR1 is SNHLY and CDR2 FYNNEI. V dropped 2 bases and J dropped 4; count of bases not matched to a gene: 8. The CDR3 length is 17 residues.